This T cell receptor beta chain was captured in a study of cytomegalovirus exposure and HLA in healthy donors. PCR primers comprised 60 Vbeta and 13 Jbeta primers. Clones were read by immunoSEQ multiplex PCR, and TCRdb kept only the in-frame ones, dropping some. This sample yields about 130,000 clones, of which about 76% are seen a single time; around 6.6% belongs to the top ten. Findings and limits, study-wide: Cytomegalovirus-associated TCR beta chains were listed, numbering 164. With later analysis, a missense DCLRE1C variant became linked to TCR beta V- and J-gene trimming. A later look showed TCR association rates differing by HLA locus, highest for DRB1 and lowest for HLA-C.

V lost 0 bases, J lost 2 bases, and 10 bases lay in between. Germline CDR1 is MDHEN and CDR2 is SYDVKM. CDR3 size: 15 residues. Remarks on this clone: Its antigen is unknown.

This receptor was taken from a man aged 35 to 55 in good health and CMV-seropositive. The chain uses TRBV28 and TRBJ1-2, with D perhaps matching TRBD1 (6 bases). The sample taken for sequencing was PBMCs. The CDR3 bases are TGTGCCAGCAGTTTATGGGGGGCGAGCAACTATGGCTACACCTTC. Its translation: CASSLWGASNYGYTF.